Shown below are 9 T cell receptor beta chains from a single sample sequenced in a study of T cell clonality in common variable immunodeficiency (dated by TCRdb to about 2015). What the authors observed across the whole study: CVID TCRbeta sequences were reported to have fewer deletions and N-nucleotide insertions and to lack highly modified clones with 13 or more V deletions.

Their antigen targets remain unknown. The library was built by means of the immunoSEQ multiplex PCR assay. The clones in this table, taken by TCRdb from immuneACCESS, are in-frame only. Not every clone is retained; where verified, under half of the shortfall comes from an unresolved V gene, and the cause of the rest is unknown. The data for this sample show about 30,000 clones, each detected more than once. The ten largest clones take up about 5% of the sample. The material sequenced was peripheral blood mononuclear cells. Receptors were obtained from a human donor with common variable immunodeficiency.

As regards this clone: The DNA ends 3 residues before the CDR3 does, and the rest of the CDR3 is filled in from the germline J gene. The gene calls are TRBV19 and TRBJ2-2; 9 bases fit TRBD1. Germline trimming cut 5 bases from V and 1 base from J; bases unmatched to any gene: 8. Germline V CDR1 and CDR2: LNHDA, SQIVND (reference sequence). This CDR3 contains 17 residues. The sequenced part of the CDR3 DNA is TGTGCCAGTAGTGGAAACCTGGGACAGGGGAACACCGGGGAG. This encodes CASSGNLGQGNTGE. The whole CDR3 sequence reads CASSGNLGQGNTGELFF.

This clone was detected a few times. Coverage ceases 3 residues before the CDR3 finishes, and the germline J gene fills in the end. The rearrangement joins TRBV19 to TRBJ1-1; TRBD1 agrees at 7 bases. This CDR3 is built from 16 residues. CDR1 and CDR2 (germline): LNHDA, SQIVND (reference sequence). V shed 7 bases and J 0 bases; nucleotides not matched to a gene: 11. The sequenced part of the CDR3 DNA is TGTGCCAGTAAGGTCGGAGGGGGCGCATTGAACACTGAA. Translating gives CASKVGGGALNTE. The entire CDR3 is CASKVGGGALNTEAFF. Together with reference TRBV19 and TRBJ1-1, the CDR3 gives the full variable domain: DGGITQSPKYLFRKEGQNVTLSCEQNLNHDAMYWYRQDPGQGLRLIYYSQIVNDFQKGDIAEGYSVSREKKESFPLTVTSAQKNPTAFYLCASKVGGGALNTEAFFGQGTRLTVV.

For this clone: The sequenced fragment ends 3 residues before the CDR3 boundary, so the rest is inferred from the germline J gene. The V and J genes are TRBV30 and TRBJ2-4; 8 nucleotides agree with TRBD1. Trimming removed 2 bases from V and 6 bases from J; junction bases left unmatched: 3. Germline V gives CDR1 GTSNPN, CDR2 SVGIG (reference sequence). The CDR3 totals 13 residues. Incomplete CDR3 DNA: TGTGCCTGGAGTTTCACAGGGGGAAACATT. This encodes CAWSFTGGNI. The complete CDR3 protein is CAWSFTGGNIQYF.

This clone is labeled as medium-sized. The read terminates 3 residues ahead of where the CDR3 ends, so the germline J gene completes it. This chain joins TRBV20-1 and TRBJ1-2, with unresolved D. The CDR3 consists of 9 residues. Looked up from germline, CDR1 is DFQATT and CDR2 is SNEGSKA (reference sequence). V shed 5 bases and J shed 5 bases, with 3 bases lying between them. This CDR3 is CSAAYGYTF. The covered CDR3 bases are TGCAGTGCTGCGTATGGC.

This clone occurred a few times. The sequence runs out 3 residues before the end of the CDR3; the remainder is reconstructed from the germline J gene. The J gene is TRBJ2-7, the V gene TRBV19; D is undetermined. Trimming pared 6 bases from V and 5 bases from J, leaving 14 bases between. CDR3 size: 13 residues. From germline, CDR1 is LNHDA and CDR2 SQIVND (reference sequence). CDR3 bases read: TGTGCCAGTAGCGGGTCCGGTTGGGACGAG. Translating it yields CASSGSGWDE. Given in full, the CDR3 is CASSGSGWDEQYF.

At least ten counts were recorded for this clone. With the read ending 3 residues before the CDR3 end, the germline J gene is used to fill in that end. This chain joins TRBV19 and TRBJ1-1; weak D call: TRBD1 (5 bases). There are 17 residues in the CDR3. Deletions cut 5 bases from V and 5 bases from J, with 24 bases between. Looked up from germline, CDR1 is LNHDA and CDR2 is SQIVND (reference sequence). CDR3 sequence reads: CASSWAGTPNQGTEAFF. The CDR3 DNA, read in part, is TGTGCCAGTAGTTGGGCAGGGACTCCCAATCAGGGTACTGAA.

This clone was seen repeatedly, ten times or more. Read data end 3 residues before the CDR3 end; the end is taken from the germline J gene. The chain joins TRBV5-6 to TRBJ1-1, with D hard to call. The V end lost 4 bases, the J end lost 1 base, and 14 bases lay between the germline ends. Germline assignment: CDR1 SGHDT and CDR2 YYEEEE. CDR3 size: 15 residues. The CDR3 sequence: CASSPLGQRNTEAFF. Incomplete CDR3 DNA: TGTGCCAGCAGCCCACTAGGGCAGAGGAACACTGAA.

A word on this clone: The sequence runs out 3 residues before the end of the CDR3; the remainder is reconstructed from the germline J gene. V and J are TRBV18 and TRBJ1-5; D call uncertain. Trimming stripped 5 bases from V and 6 bases from J, with 11 bases between. From germline, CDR1 is KGHSH and CDR2 LQKENI. This CDR3 comprises 13 residues. Partial CDR3 DNA: TGTGCCAGCTCAGGAGGGCCCGCTCAGCCC. The encoded protein is CASSGGPAQP. From start to end, the CDR3 is CASSGGPAQPQHF.

A remark on this clone: Read sequence stops 3 residues before the CDR3 end, and the germline J gene provides the missing end. This sequence joins TRBV19 and TRBJ2-7; 9 bases fit TRBD1. CDR1 is LNHDA and CDR2 is SQIVND in the germline V gene (reference sequence). After removal of 7 bases from V and 5 bases from J, the junction contained 6 bases not matched to a gene. This CDR3 has 13 residues. The CDR3 sequence: CASNPTGGNEQYF. The part of the CDR3 DNA that was read is TGTGCCAGTAACCCGACAGGGGGAAACGAG.